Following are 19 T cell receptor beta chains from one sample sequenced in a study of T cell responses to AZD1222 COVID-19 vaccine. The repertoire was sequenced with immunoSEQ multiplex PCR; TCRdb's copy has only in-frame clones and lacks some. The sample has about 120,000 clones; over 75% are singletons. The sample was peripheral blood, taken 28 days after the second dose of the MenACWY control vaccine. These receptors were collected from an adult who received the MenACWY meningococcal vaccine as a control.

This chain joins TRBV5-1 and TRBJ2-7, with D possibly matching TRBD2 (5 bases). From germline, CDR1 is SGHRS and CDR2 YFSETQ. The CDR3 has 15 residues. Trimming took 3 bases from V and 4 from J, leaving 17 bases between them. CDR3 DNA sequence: TGCGCCAGCAGCTCCAGCCCCGGGGTGAGGTACGAGCAGTACTTC. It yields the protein CASSSSPGVRYEQYF.

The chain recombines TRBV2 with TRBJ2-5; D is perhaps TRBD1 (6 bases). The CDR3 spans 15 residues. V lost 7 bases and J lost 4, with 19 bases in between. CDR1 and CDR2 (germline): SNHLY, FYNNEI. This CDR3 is CASTGLGQQRETQYF. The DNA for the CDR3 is TGTGCCAGCACTGGACTCGGACAGCAGAGAGAGACCCAGTACTTC. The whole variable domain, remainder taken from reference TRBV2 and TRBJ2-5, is EPEVTQTPSHQVTQMGQEVILRCVPISNHLYFYWYRQILGQKVEFLVSFYNNEISEKSEIFDDQFSVERPDGSNFTLKIRSTKLEDSAMYFCASTGLGQQRETQYFGPGTRLLVL.

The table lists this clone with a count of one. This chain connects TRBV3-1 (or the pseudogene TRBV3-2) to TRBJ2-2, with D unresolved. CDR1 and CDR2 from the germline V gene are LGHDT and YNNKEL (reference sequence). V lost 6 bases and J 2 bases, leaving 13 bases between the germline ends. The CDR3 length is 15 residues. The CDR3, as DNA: TGTGCCAGCAGGGGCGTCGGCCTTAACACCGGGGAGCTGTTTTTT. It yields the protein CASRGVGLNTGELFF.

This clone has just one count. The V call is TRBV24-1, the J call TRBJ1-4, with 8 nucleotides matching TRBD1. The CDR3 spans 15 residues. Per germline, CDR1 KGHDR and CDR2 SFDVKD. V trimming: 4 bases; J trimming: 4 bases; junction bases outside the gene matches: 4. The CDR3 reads CATSENRGNNEKLFF. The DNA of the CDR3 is TGTGCCACCAGTGAAAACAGGGGGAATAATGAAAAACTGTTTTTT.

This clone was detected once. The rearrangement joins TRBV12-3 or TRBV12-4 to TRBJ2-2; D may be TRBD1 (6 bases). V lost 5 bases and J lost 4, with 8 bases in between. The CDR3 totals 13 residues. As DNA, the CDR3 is TGTGCCAGCAGTAACAGGGCCACCGGGGAGCTGTTTTTT. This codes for CASSNRATGELFF.

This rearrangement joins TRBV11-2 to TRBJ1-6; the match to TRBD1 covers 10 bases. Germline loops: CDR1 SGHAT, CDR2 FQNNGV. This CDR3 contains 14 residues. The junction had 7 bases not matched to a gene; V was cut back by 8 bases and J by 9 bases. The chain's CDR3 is CASGKGTGASPLHF. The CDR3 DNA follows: TGTGCCAGCGGTAAAGGGACAGGGGCTTCACCCCTCCACTTT.

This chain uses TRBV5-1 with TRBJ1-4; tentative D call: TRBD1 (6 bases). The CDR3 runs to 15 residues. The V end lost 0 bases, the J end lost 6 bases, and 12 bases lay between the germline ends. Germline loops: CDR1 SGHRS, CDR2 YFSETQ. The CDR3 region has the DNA TGCGCCAGCAGCTTGGATTACAGGGACCATGAAAAACTGTTTTTT. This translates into CASSLDYRDHEKLFF.

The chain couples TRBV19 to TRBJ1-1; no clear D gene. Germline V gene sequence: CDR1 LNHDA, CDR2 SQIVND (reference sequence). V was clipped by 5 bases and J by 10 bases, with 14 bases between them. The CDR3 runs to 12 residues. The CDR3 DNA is TGTGCCAGTAGTCCCGGTCGGTGGGGAGCTTTCTTT. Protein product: CASSPGRWGAFF.

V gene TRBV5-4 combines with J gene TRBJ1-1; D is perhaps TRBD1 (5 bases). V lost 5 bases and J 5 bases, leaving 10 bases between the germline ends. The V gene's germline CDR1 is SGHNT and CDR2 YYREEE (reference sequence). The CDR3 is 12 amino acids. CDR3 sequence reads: CASREGPTEAFF. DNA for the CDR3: TGTGCCAGCAGGGAGGGGCCTACTGAAGCTTTCTTT.

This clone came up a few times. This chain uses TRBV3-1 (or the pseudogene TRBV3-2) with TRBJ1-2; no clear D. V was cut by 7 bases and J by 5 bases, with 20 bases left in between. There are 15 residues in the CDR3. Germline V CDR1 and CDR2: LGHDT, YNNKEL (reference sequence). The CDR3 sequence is CASTSPGSSEYGYTF. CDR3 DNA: TGTGCCAGCACCTCCCCCGGGTCTTCGGAGTATGGCTACACCTTC.

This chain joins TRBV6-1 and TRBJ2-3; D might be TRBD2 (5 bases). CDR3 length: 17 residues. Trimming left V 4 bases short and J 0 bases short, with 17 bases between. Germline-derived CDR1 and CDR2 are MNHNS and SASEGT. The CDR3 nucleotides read TGTGCCAGCAGTGTAAGAATAGGGAGAACTAGCACAGATACGCAGTATTTT. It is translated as CASSVRIGRTSTDTQYF.

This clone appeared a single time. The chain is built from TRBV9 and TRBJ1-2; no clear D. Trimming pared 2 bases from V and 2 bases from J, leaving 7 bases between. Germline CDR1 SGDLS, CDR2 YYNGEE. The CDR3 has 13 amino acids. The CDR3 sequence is CASSVGWNYGYTF. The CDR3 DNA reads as TGTGCCAGCAGCGTGGGGTGGAACTATGGCTACACCTTC.

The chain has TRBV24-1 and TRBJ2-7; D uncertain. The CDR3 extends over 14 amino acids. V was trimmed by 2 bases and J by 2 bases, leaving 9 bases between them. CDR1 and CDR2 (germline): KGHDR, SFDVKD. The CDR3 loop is CATSDSGPPYEQYF. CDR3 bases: TGTGCCACCAGTGATTCCGGGCCACCCTACGAGCAGTACTTC.

The CDR3 region has the DNA TGTGCCAGCAGCTCGGTGGGGACCCGGGAGCAGTACGTC. Translated, it gives CASSSVGTREQYV. The V and J genes are TRBV5-6 and TRBJ2-7, with D perhaps being TRBD1 or TRBD2 (5 bases each). Germline V lookup: CDR1 SGHDT, CDR2 YYEEEE. The V end lost 3 bases, the J end lost 7 bases, and 14 bases lay between the germline ends. The CDR3 spans 13 residues.

CDR3 sequence reads: CASSERVDTQYF. The CDR3 coding sequence is TGTGCCAGCAGCGAGAGGGTAGATACGCAGTATTTT. The gene calls are TRBV11-2 and TRBJ2-3; D is perhaps TRBD2 (5 bases). Germline-derived CDR1 and CDR2 are SGHAT and FQNNGV. There are 12 residues in the CDR3. V gave up 5 bases and J gave up 5 bases, with 8 bases separating them.

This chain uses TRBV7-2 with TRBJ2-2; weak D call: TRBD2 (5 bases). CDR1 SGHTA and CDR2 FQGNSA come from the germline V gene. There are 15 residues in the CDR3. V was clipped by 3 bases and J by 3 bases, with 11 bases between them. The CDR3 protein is CASSFRAGDTGELFF. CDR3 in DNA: TGTGCCAGCAGCTTTAGGGCGGGCGACACCGGGGAGCTGTTTTTT. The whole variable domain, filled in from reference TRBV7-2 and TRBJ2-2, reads GAGVSQSPSNKVTEKGKDVELRCDPISGHTALYWYRQSLGQGLEFLIYFQGNSAPDKSGLPSDRFSAERTGGSVSTLTIQRTQQEDSAVYLCASSFRAGDTGELFFGEGSRLTVL.

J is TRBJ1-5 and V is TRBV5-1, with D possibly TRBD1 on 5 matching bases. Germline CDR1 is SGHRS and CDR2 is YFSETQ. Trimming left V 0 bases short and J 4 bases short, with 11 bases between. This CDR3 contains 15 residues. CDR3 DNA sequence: TGCGCCAGCAGCTTGGACGGGGGAGGGAATCAGCCCCAGCATTTT. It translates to CASSLDGGGNQPQHF.

The CDR3 bases are TGTGCCAGCAGTTACGCCGGGACAGGGCAGGGCTACACCTTC. This gives the protein CASSYAGTGQGYTF. The chain combines TRBV6-2 or TRBV6-3 with TRBJ1-2; 9 bases are a match to TRBD1. The CDR3 length is 14 residues. CDR1 MNHEY and CDR2 SVGEGT come from the germline V gene. Unmatched junction bases numbered 6, after V lost 2 bases and J lost 8 bases.

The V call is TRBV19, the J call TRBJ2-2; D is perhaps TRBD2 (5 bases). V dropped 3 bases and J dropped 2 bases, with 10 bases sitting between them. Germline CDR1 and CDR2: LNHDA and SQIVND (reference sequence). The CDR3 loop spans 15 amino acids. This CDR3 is CASSIWTLNTGELFF. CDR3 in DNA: TGTGCCAGTAGTATCTGGACTCTTAACACCGGGGAGCTGTTTTTT.